Below are 26 T cell receptor beta chains sequenced from a single sample in a study of type 1 regulatory T cells. TCRdb called the reads again in MiXCR, with one record for every CDR3 protein. This sample has about 100,000 distinct CDR3 sequences, with around a third found just once. The sequencing input was CD4+ T cells, either the whole sample or a sorted fraction (not recorded which). These receptors originate from a human donor in good health.

The chain is built from TRBV11-2 and TRBJ2-3; D may match TRBD1 or TRBD2 (5 bases each). Trimming took 3 bases from V and 5 from J, leaving 9 bases between them. The CDR3 consists of 13 residues. In germline, CDR1 is SGHAT, CDR2 FQNNGV. Here the CDR3 DNA reads TGTGCCAGCAGCTTGGGGGTCAGAGATACGCAGTATTTT. It yields the protein CASSLGVRDTQYF.

The gene calls are TRBV14 and TRBJ2-3; either TRBD1 or TRBD2 may fit D (5 bases each). V was clipped by 2 bases and J by 10 bases, with 22 bases between them. This CDR3 comprises 16 residues. CDR1 SGHDN and CDR2 FVKESK come from the germline V gene. The CDR3 DNA is TGTGCCAGCAGCCAATCATCCCCCACGGGGCGAAGGGCGCAGTATTTT. As protein: CASSQSSPTGRRAQYF.

This chain uses TRBV20-1 with TRBJ2-5; 7 bases map to TRBD2. The CDR3 is 13 residues long. Germline loops: CDR1 DFQATT, CDR2 SNEGSKA (reference sequence). The ends lost 6 bases at V and 2 bases at J; junction bases unmatched: 6. The CDR3 loop is CSAGGSIQETQYF. The CDR3 coding sequence is TGCAGTGCGGGGGGGAGTATTCAAGAGACCCAGTACTTC.

The J gene is TRBJ2-1, the V gene TRBV6-2 or TRBV6-3; 8 positions match TRBD2. There are 16 residues in the CDR3. CDR1 and CDR2 (germline): MNHEY, SVGEGT. With V trimmed by 2 bases and J by 0 bases, 3 bases remained unmatched. Here the CDR3 reads CASSYPSGRSYNEQFF. CDR3 nucleotide sequence: TGTGCCAGCAGTTACCCTAGCGGGCGCTCCTACAATGAGCAGTTCTTC.

The chain is built from TRBV5-1 and TRBJ2-3, with D possibly being TRBD2 (5 bases). Trimming took 5 bases from V and 7 from J, leaving 14 bases between them. The CDR3 spans 13 residues. Germline V gives CDR1 SGHRS, CDR2 YFSETQ. The CDR3 DNA sequence: TGCGCCAGCAGGTCACTGGCGGGTCATACGCAGTATTTT. This gives the protein CASRSLAGHTQYF.

This chain uses TRBV20-1 with TRBJ1-5, with D tentatively TRBD1 (6 bases). The CDR3 consists of 14 residues. Trimming took 6 bases from V and 0 from J, leaving 12 bases between them. Germline-derived CDR1 and CDR2 are DFQATT and SNEGSKA (reference sequence). The CDR3 nucleotides are TGCAGTGCCCGGCGGGACATTAGCAATCAGCCCCAGCATTTT. It specifies CSARRDISNQPQHF.

The chain joins TRBV3-1 to TRBJ2-2, with no clear D. Deletions cut 4 bases from V and 4 bases from J, with 13 bases between. Looked up from germline, CDR1 is LGHDT and CDR2 is YNNKEL (reference sequence). The CDR3 covers 15 residues. CDR3 sequence: CASSPEVRSTGELFF. In DNA form, the CDR3 reads TGTGCCAGCAGCCCTGAGGTGCGAAGCACCGGGGAGCTGTTTTTT.

The rearrangement joins TRBV5-1 to TRBJ2-1; D not certain. The CDR3 is 12 residues long. The germline V gene has CDR1 SGHRS and CDR2 YFSETQ. Trimming stripped 5 bases from V and 7 bases from J, with 10 bases between. In DNA, the CDR3 is TGCGCCAGCAGATTAGGTGAAAATGAGCAGTTCTTC. Translated: CASRLGENEQFF.

The rearrangement joins TRBV24-1 to TRBJ1-4; D ambiguous. Trimming removed 4 bases at V and 8 bases at J, with 16 bases between. Germline CDR1 is KGHDR and CDR2 is SFDVKD. This CDR3 spans 15 amino acids. CDR3 sequence reads: CATSDPDDPTEKLFF. In nucleotides, the CDR3 is TGTGCCACCAGTGACCCGGACGACCCAACCGAAAAACTGTTTTTT.

This clonotype was seen more than once but under ten times. The V and J genes are TRBV7-8 and TRBJ2-3, with 7 positions matching TRBD2. This CDR3 region has 14 residues. V was pared by 1 base and J by 4 bases, with 2 bases of the junction left unmatched. Germline V gives CDR1 SGHVS, CDR2 FQNEAQ. CDR3: CASSLGGSADTQYF. DNA for the CDR3: TGTGCCAGCAGCTTAGGCGGGAGTGCAGATACGCAGTATTTT.

This clonotype was observed a few times. V gene TRBV5-1 combines with J gene TRBJ2-5; D is possibly TRBD1 (6 bases). V was clipped by 0 bases and J by 2 bases, with 11 bases between them. This CDR3 has 15 amino acids. Germline V lookup: CDR1 SGHRS, CDR2 YFSETQ. CDR3 bases: TGCGCCAGCAGCTTGGCGACAGGCACTCAAGAGACCCAGTACTTC. Its protein is CASSLATGTQETQYF.

V is TRBV3-1 and J is TRBJ2-4; D perhaps matches TRBD1 (5 bases). This CDR3 comprises 14 residues. Trimming removed 1 base at V and 6 bases at J, with 10 bases between. Germline V gene lookup returns CDR1 LGHDT and CDR2 YNNKEL (reference sequence). For the CDR3, the DNA is TGTGCCAGCAGCCAAGGGGGCCCAAGAAACATTCAGTACTTC. Translation gives CASSQGGPRNIQYF.

The J gene is TRBJ2-6, the V gene TRBV28, with D possibly being TRBD1 (6 bases). The CDR3 covers 18 residues. The germline gives CDR1 MDHEN, CDR2 SYDVKM. V gave up 6 bases and J gave up 0 bases, with 18 bases separating them. The chain's CDR3 is CASSVTGRALSGANVLTF. The CDR3 DNA is TGTGCCAGCAGCGTTACAGGGAGAGCCCTCTCTGGGGCCAACGTCCTGACTTTC.

CDR3 bases: TGTGCCAGCAGCCAGGGGACTAGCGGGAGCTACGAGCAGTACTTC. It is translated as CASSQGTSGSYEQYF. This chain joins TRBV3-1 and TRBJ2-7, with TRBD2 identical over 14 bases. CDR1 is LGHDT and CDR2 is YNNKEL in the germline V gene (reference sequence). Trimming cost V 3 bases and J 3 bases; bases outside gene matches: 1. The CDR3 contains 15 residues.

This clonotype was counted at least ten times. The chain joins TRBV7-9 to TRBJ1-5; perhaps TRBD1 as D (6 bases). Between the trimmed V and J ends, which lost 5 bases and 0 bases, there was a span of 11 bases. CDR3 size: 15 residues. Per germline, CDR1 SEHNR and CDR2 FQNEAQ (reference sequence). The CDR3 protein is CASSLGTTSNQPQHF. For the CDR3, the DNA is TGTGCCAGCAGCCTAGGGACAACTAGCAATCAGCCCCAGCATTTT.

This clonotype was seen a handful of times. The chain recombines TRBV7-9 with TRBJ2-3; 9 bases agree with TRBD2. The CDR3 extends over 15 amino acids. The germline CDR1 and CDR2 sequences are SEHNR and FQNEAQ (reference sequence). The CDR3 is CASLRGGRARDTQYF. CDR3 DNA: TGTGCTTCACTTCGGGGCGGGAGGGCCAGAGATACGCAGTATTTT.

The DNA of the CDR3 is TGCAGTGCTTCCTTAGCGGCCAGCTCCTACAATGAGCAGTTCTTC. Residues: CSASLAASSYNEQFF. The chain carries TRBV20-1 and TRBJ2-1, with a tentative D call TRBD2 (6 bases). Germline V gives CDR1 DFQATT, CDR2 SNEGSKA (reference sequence). This CDR3 comprises 15 residues. V lost 5 bases, J lost 0 bases, and 14 bases lay in between.

The J gene is TRBJ1-2, the V gene TRBV3-1; 7 bases agree with TRBD1. Germline V gives CDR1 LGHDT, CDR2 YNNKEL (reference sequence). The CDR3 loop spans 15 amino acids. The V and J ends lost 1 base and 3 bases, in that order; junction bases with no gene match: 5. The CDR3 sequence: CASSQGATGDYGYTF. CDR3 nucleotide sequence: TGTGCCAGCAGCCAAGGAGCCACAGGGGACTATGGCTACACCTTC.

The V call is TRBV3-1, the J call TRBJ2-1, with D hard to call. The V end was cut by 1 base, the J end by 9 bases, with 4 bases between. CDR1 is LGHDT and CDR2 is YNNKEL in the germline V gene (reference sequence). This CDR3 contains 11 residues. This CDR3 reads CASSQGGEQFF. The CDR3 region has the DNA TGTGCCAGCAGCCAAGGGGGTGAGCAGTTCTTC.

This clonotype was seen only a few times. The rearrangement links TRBV20-1 to TRBJ1-2, with D unresolved. Between the trimmed V and J ends, which lost 1 base and 2 bases, there was a span of 8 bases. The CDR3 consists of 13 residues. Germline V gives CDR1 DFQATT, CDR2 SNEGSKA (reference sequence). The CDR3 sequence: CSARVERNYGYTF. CDR3 nucleotide sequence: TGCAGTGCTAGAGTCGAGAGAAACTATGGCTACACCTTC.

Regarding this clonotype: The germline gene is not matched at one end of the junction; a read error may be the cause. V gene TRBV24-1 combines with J gene TRBJ1-2, with unresolved D. CDR3 length: 16 residues. Germline CDR1 and CDR2: KGHDR and SFDVKD. CDR3 DNA: TGTGCCACCCGTGATGCCGATCCGGGAAGTAACTATGGCTACACCTTC. Residues: CATRDADPGSNYGYTF.

This clonotype has only a few counts. The rearrangement uses TRBV20-1 and TRBJ1-4; D gene ambiguous. There are 13 residues in the CDR3. Germline V CDR1 and CDR2: DFQATT, SNEGSKA (reference sequence). Trimming stripped 0 bases from V and 6 bases from J, with 8 bases between. This CDR3 reads CSARDRQDEKLFF. The CDR3 DNA is TGCAGTGCTAGAGATCGTCAGGATGAAAAACTGTTTTTT.

This chain uses TRBV6-2 or TRBV6-3 with TRBJ2-1; tentative D call: TRBD2 (5 bases). The CDR3 is made up of 15 amino acids. From germline, CDR1 is MNHEY and CDR2 SVGEGT. Between the trimmed V and J ends, which lost 5 bases and 3 bases, there was a span of 14 bases. CDR3: CASSTRPELYNEQFF. As DNA, the CDR3 is TGTGCCAGCAGTACTAGGCCGGAGCTCTACAATGAGCAGTTCTTC.

V usage is TRBV2 and J usage is TRBJ1-5, with 8 bases matching TRBD1. CDR1 is SNHLY, CDR2 FYNNEI, per germline. CDR3 length equals 14 residues. With V trimmed by 6 bases and J by 5 bases, 6 bases remained unmatched. The CDR3 nucleotides read TGTGCCAGCAGGACGACAGGGGTTCATCAGCCCCAGCATTTT. This gives the protein CASRTTGVHQPQHF.

This clonotype was counted between two and nine times. The CDR3 is CASSLAGGSYNSPLHF. The CDR3 nucleotides are TGCGCCAGCAGCTTGGCCGGGGGGTCCTATAATTCACCCCTCCACTTT. The chain is built from TRBV5-1 and TRBJ1-6; a weak D match, TRBD1 (5 bases). V shed 0 bases and J shed 1 base, with 8 bases lying between them. The germline V gene encodes CDR1 SGHRS and CDR2 YFSETQ. This CDR3 comprises 16 residues. The entire variable domain, with the rest obtained from reference TRBV5-1 and TRBJ1-6, is as follows: KAGVTQTPRYLIKTRGQQVTLSCSPISGHRSVSWYQQTPGQGLQFLFEYFSETQRNKGNFPGRFSGRQFSNSRSEMNVSTLELGDSALYLCASSLAGGSYNSPLHFGNGTRLTVT.

This clonotype came up once. This chain joins TRBV19 and TRBJ2-1, with 11 bases matching TRBD2. This CDR3 has 14 residues. The J segment lost 7 bases and the V segment lost 7 bases, leaving 6 bases of the junction unmatched. CDR1 and CDR2 (germline): LNHDA, SQIVND (reference sequence). The CDR3 DNA sequence: TGTGCCAGTAATAGCGGGAGGGCCATAAATGAGCAGTTCTTC. Residues: CASNSGRAINEQFF.